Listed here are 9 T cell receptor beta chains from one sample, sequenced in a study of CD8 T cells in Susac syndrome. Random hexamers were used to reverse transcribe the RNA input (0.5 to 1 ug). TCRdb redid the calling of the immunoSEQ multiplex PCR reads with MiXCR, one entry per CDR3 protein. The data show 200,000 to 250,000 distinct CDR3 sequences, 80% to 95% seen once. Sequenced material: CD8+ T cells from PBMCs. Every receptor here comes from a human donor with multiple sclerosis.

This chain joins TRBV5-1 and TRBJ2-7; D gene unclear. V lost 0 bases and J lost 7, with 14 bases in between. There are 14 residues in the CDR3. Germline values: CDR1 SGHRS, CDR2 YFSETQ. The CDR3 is CASSLASTAGEQYF. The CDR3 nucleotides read TGCGCCAGCAGCTTGGCCAGCACTGCCGGGGAGCAGTACTTC.

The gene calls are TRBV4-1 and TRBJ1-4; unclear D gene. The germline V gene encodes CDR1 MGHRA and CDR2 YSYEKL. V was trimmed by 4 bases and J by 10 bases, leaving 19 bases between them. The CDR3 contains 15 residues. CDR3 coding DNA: TGCGCCAGCAGCCTCCTAGGGTTCTCCGAGGGAAAACTGTTTTTT. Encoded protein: CASSLLGFSEGKLFF.

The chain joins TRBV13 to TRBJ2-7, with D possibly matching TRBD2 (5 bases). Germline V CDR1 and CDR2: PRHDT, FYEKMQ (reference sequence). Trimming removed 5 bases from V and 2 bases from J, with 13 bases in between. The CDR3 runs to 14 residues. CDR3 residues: CASSQEGITYEQYF. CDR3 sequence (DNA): TGTGCCAGCAGCCAAGAGGGAATCACCTACGAGCAGTACTTC. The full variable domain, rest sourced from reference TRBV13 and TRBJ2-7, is AAGVIQSPRHLIKEKRETATLKCYPIPRHDTVYWYQQGPGQDPQFLISFYEKMQSDKGSIPDRFSAQQFSDYHSELNMSSLELGDSALYFCASSQEGITYEQYFGPGTRLTVT.

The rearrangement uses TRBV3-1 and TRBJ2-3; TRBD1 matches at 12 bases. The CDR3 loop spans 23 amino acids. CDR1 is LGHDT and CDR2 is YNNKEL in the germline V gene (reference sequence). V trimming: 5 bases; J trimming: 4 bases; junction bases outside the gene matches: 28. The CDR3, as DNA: TGTGCCAGCAGCGTGCTTACCACGAACACCCTCGGGACAGGGGGCAGCCCGGCAGATACGCAGTATTTT. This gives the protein CASSVLTTNTLGTGGSPADTQYF.

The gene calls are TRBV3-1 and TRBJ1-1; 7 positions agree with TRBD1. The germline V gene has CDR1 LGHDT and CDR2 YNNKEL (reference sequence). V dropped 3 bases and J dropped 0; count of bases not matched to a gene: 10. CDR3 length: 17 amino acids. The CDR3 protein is CASSQVTGQLMNTEAFF. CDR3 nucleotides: TGTGCCAGCAGCCAGGTAACGGGACAGCTTATGAACACTGAAGCTTTCTTT. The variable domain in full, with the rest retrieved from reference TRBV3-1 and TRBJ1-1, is DTAVSQTPKYLVTQMGNDKSIKCEQNLGHDTMYWYKQDSKKFLKIMFSYNNKELIINETVPNRFSPKSPDKAHLNLHINSLELGDSAVYFCASSQVTGQLMNTEAFFGQGTRLTVV.

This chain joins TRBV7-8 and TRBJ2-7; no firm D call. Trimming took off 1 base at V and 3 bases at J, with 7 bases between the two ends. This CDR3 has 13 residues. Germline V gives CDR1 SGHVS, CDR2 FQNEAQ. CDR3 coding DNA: TGTGCCAGCAGCTTAGAGGGCGGCTACGAGCAGTACTTC. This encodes CASSLEGGYEQYF. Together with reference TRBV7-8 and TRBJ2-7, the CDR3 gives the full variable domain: GAGVSQSPRYKVAKRGQDVALRCDPISGHVSLFWYQQALGQGPEFLTYFQNEAQLDKSGLPSDRFFAERPEGSVSTLKIQRTQQEDSAVYLCASSLEGGYEQYFGPGTRLTVT.

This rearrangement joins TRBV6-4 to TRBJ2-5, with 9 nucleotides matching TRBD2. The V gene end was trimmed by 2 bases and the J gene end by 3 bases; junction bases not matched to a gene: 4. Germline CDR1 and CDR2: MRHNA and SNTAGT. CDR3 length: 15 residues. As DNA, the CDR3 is TGTGCCAGCAGTGACCCACCTAGCGGGAAAGAGACCCAGTACTTC. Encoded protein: CASSDPPSGKETQYF.

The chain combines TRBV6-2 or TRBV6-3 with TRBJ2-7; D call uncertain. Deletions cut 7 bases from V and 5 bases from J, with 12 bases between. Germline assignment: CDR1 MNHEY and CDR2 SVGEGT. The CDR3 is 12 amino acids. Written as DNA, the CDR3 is TGTGCCAGCAAGGGCCGTCCTAACGAGCAGTACTTC. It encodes CASKGRPNEQYF.

The CDR3 sequence: CASSHIGAPGTGELFF. The CDR3 DNA sequence: TGCGCCAGCAGCCACATTGGGGCACCGGGTACCGGGGAGCTGTTTTTT. V and J are TRBV4-1 and TRBJ2-2, with D possibly matching TRBD1 (5 bases). The germline CDR1 and CDR2 sequences are MGHRA and YSYEKL. This CDR3 spans 16 amino acids. Trimming pared 3 bases from V and 5 bases from J, leaving 16 bases between.